This entry is about one T cell receptor beta chain. The source of the sample is a study of technical replicates of blood from several donors. This CDR3 spans 18 amino acids. CDR1 is LGHNA, CDR2 YNFKEQ, per germline. Trimming shortened V by 0 bases and J by 0 bases, and 12 bases separated the two germline ends. TCRdb's copy holds only in-frame clones and misses some; the assay was immunoSEQ multiplex PCR. In the table there are 65,000 to 80,000 clones, about 90% of which are singletons. The chain joins TRBV4-2 to TRBJ2-6; D gene ambiguous. The clonotype originates from a human donor in good health. Sample: T cells isolated from PBMCs. The chain's CDR3 is CASSQEAMPTSGANVLTF. As DNA, the CDR3 is TGTGCCAGCAGCCAAGAGGCAATGCCCACCTCTGGGGCCAACGTCCTGACTTTC.